The clone carrying this T cell receptor beta chain came up many times. The data were taken from a study of T cells in Graves' hyperthyroidism and ophthalmopathy. Trimming took off 3 bases at V and 7 bases at J, with 7 bases between the two ends. Germline CDR1 is MDHEN and CDR2 is SYDVKM. This CDR3 is 12 amino acids long. Using RNA transcripts as the source, TCR beta CDR3 regions were amplified. First-round RT-PCR targeting the TCR CDR3 was performed with the HTBI primer set. One entry per CDR3 protein, called by TCRdb with MiXCR from the multiplex PCR reads. Seen here are approximately 400,000 distinct CDR3 sequences, over 11% observed once, and the top ten hold 25% to 30%. Exclusion of a patient resulted from uncontrolled infection, other autoimmune disease, pregnancy or lactation.

The gene calls are TRBV28 and TRBJ2-1; D gene uncertain. Sequenced input: blood. The receptor was derived from a man aged 45 to 65 with Graves' ophthalmopathy. This chain's CDR3 is CASSLLGNEQFF. As DNA, the CDR3 is TGTGCCAGCAGTTTGCTTGGGAATGAGCAGTTCTTC.